This T cell receptor beta chain comes out of a study of blood T cell repertoires in COVID-19. Overall study: Samples of COVID-19 (acute and convalescent) were obtained from the United States, Italy and Spain. The cDNA or gDNA used as material had been derived from T cells, B-cell-depleted T cells, or PBMCs.

Original data processing: Cell counts per sample came from amplifying reference gene primers. Assay used: immunoSEQ multiplex PCR; TCRdb lists only in-frame clones, some missing. Clone size and V and J calls were adopted from that table, with D and trimming inferred from the DNA. The sample includes 150,000 to 200,000 clones, about 80% of them seen just once. This clonotype originated in a woman of 80 years or more with acute or convalescent COVID-19. Sequenced material: peripheral blood.

This CDR3 reads CATRSKSTDTQYF. As DNA, the CDR3 is TGTGCCACCAGATCCAAAAGCACAGATACGCAGTATTTT. The genes are TRBV15 and TRBJ2-3; D is uncertain. Germline V gene data show CDR1 as LNHNV and CDR2 as YYDKDF (reference sequence). This CDR3 comprises 13 residues. The germline V and J ends were trimmed by 6 bases and 0 bases, with 7 bases remaining between them.